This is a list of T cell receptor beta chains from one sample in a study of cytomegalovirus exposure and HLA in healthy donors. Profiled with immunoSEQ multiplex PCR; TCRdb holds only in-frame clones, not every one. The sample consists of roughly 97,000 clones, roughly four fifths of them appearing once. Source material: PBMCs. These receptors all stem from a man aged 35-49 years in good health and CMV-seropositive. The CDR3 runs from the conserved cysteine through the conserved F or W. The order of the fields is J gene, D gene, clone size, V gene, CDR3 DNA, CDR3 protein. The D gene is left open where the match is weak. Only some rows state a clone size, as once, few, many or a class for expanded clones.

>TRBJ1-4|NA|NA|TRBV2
TGTGCCAGCACCCGGGTGCGAGGTGAAAAACTGTTTTTT
CASTRVRGEKLFF
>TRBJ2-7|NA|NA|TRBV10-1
TGCGCCAGCAGCCAGGGGAGAGAGCAGTACTTC
CASSQGREQYF
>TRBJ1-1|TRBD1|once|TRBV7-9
TGTGCCAGCAGGCCGACAGGGGGTTTGAACACTGAAGCTTTCTTT
CASRPTGGLNTEAFF
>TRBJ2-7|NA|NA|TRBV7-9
TGTGCCAGCAGGAGGACAGCGAGCTCCTACGAGCAGTACTTC
CASRRTASSYEQYF
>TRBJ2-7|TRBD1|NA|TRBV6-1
TGTGCCAGCAGTGAAGGAGGGACAGGTCTCTACGAGCAGTACTTC
CASSEGGTGLYEQYF
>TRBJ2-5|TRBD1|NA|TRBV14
TGTGCCAGCAGCCAGTTGGACAGGGTAGAGACCCAGTACTTC
CASSQLDRVETQYF
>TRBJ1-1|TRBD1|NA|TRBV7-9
TGTTCCAGCAGCCCCAGCCGGGACAGGAACACTGAAGCTTTCTTT
CSSSPSRDRNTEAFF
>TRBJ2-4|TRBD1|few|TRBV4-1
TGCGCCAGCAGCCAAGGACAGGGGGGCAAAAACATTCAGTACTTC
CASSQGQGGKNIQYF
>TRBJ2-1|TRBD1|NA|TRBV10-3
TGTGCCATCACCCGAGGACAGGGGTACAATGAGCAGTTCTTC
CAITRGQGYNEQFF
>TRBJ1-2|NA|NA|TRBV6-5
TGTGCCAGCAGTCCGCACCCTTCGGAGTCCTATGGCTACACCTTC
CASSPHPSESYGYTF
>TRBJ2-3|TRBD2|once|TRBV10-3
TGTGCCATCAGTGAGTCAGGGACTAGCGGAGCTAGCACAGATACGCAGTATTTT
CAISESGTSGASTDTQYF
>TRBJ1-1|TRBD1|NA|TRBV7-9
TGTGCCAGCAGCTTATGGGGCGGACAGGGGCCAACTGAAGCTTTCTTT
CASSLWGGQGPTEAFF
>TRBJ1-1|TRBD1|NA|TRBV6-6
TGTGCCAGCAGAGGGACAGGGAACACTGAAGCTTTCTTT
CASRGTGNTEAFF
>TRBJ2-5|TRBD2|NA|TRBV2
TGTGCCAGCGAGGGGACTAGCGTTCAAGAGACCCAGTACTTC
CASEGTSVQETQYF
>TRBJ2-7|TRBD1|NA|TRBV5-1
TGCGCCAGCAGCTTGTTAACCGGGACAGGGGGCGCCGAGCAGTACTTC
CASSLLTGTGGAEQYF
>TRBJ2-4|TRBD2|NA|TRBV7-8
TGTGCCAGCAGCTTAGCCAGGACTAGCGGGGGATATCTAGCCAAAAACATTCAGTACTTC
CASSLARTSGGYLAKNIQYF
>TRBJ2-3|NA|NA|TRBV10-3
TGTGCCATCAGTGAGACTAGTGGGGGCACAGATACGCAGTATTTT
CAISETSGGTDTQYF
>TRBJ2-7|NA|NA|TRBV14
TGTGCCAGCAGCCAACGGACAGCTTACGAGCAGTACTTC
CASSQRTAYEQYF
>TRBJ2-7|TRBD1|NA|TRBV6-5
TGTGCCAGCAGTTACGGGACAGGGGTTTCCTACGAGCAGTACTTC
CASSYGTGVSYEQYF
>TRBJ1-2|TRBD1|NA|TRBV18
TGTGCCAGCTCACCAGGGACAGGGTTAGATGGCTACACCTTC
CASSPGTGLDGYTF
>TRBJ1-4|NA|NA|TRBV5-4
TGTGCCAGCAGCCCAAGGGGGACGTCGAATGAAAAACTGTTTTTT
CASSPRGTSNEKLFF
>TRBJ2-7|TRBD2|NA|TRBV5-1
TGCGCCAGCAGCTTGATTATTAGCGGGAGGGCCTACGAGCAGTACTTC
CASSLIISGRAYEQYF
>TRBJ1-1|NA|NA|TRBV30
TGTGCCTGGAGCGTGGGGCCTACGGCTGAAGCTTTCTTT
CAWSVGPTAEAFF
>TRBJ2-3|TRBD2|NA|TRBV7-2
TGTGCCAGCAGCGACCTCCTAGCGGGTCGGGGGGATACGCAGTATTTT
CASSDLLAGRGDTQYF
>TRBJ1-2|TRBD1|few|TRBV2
TGTGCCAGCAGTGACAGGGGGTATGGCTACACCTTC
CASSDRGYGYTF
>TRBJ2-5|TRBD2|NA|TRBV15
TGTGCCAGCGCGTTGTCCCGGACTAGCACAGAGACCCAGTACTTC
CASALSRTSTETQYF
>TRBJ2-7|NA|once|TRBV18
TGTGCCAGCTCACCTTCACAGGGTTCTACCTACGAGCAGTACTTC
CASSPSQGSTYEQYF
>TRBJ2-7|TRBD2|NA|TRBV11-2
TGTGCCAGCGCTGGACTAGCGGGATCCTACGAGCAGTACTTC
CASAGLAGSYEQYF
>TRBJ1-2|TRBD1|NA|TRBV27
TGTGCCAGCAGAGGTCAGACAGGGGCCCTCTATGGCTACACCTTC
CASRGQTGALYGYTF
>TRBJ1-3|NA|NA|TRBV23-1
TGCGCCAGCAGTGCGGGGCAAAACTCTGGAAACACCATATATTTT
CASSAGQNSGNTIYF
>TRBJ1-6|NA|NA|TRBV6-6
TGTGCCAGCCTCGTTACATACAATTCACCCCTCCACTTT
CASLVTYNSPLHF
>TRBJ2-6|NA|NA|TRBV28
TGTGCCAGCAGTTTTCGGGGGGCAACGTCCAACGTCCTGACTTTC
CASSFRGATSNVLTF
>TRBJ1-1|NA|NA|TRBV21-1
TGTGCCAGCAGCAAATGGCTAAAGGACAGGATATTTTGGAACACTGAAGCTTTCTTT
CASSKWLKDRIFWNTEAFF
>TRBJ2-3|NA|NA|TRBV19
TGTGCCAGTAGTAATCCGCCTGGCGATACGCAGTATTTT
CASSNPPGDTQYF
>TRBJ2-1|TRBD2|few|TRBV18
TGTGCCAGCTTGGGGACTAGCGGGAGCTCCTACAATGAGCAGTTCTTC
CASLGTSGSSYNEQFF
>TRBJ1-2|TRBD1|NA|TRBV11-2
TGTGCCAGCAGCTTTACACAGGGGGCGATCTATGGCTACACCTTC
CASSFTQGAIYGYTF
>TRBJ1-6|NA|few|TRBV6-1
TGTGCCAGCAGCGGAGGGAGTAACAATTCACCCCTCCACTTT
CASSGGSNNSPLHF
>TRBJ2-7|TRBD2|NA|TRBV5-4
TGTGCCAGCAGCTTGGCTAGCGGGGGGGCCTACGAGCAGTACTTC
CASSLASGGAYEQYF
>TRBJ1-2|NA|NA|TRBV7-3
TGTGCCAGCAGCGTACAGGGTGGCTATGGCTACACCTTC
CASSVQGGYGYTF
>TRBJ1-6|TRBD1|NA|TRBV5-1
TGCGCCAGCAGCTTGGAGGACAGGGGTCGGTCACCCCTCCACTTT
CASSLEDRGRSPLHF
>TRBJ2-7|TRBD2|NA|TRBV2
TGTGCCAGTCTTCCGGGACTAGCGCGCTACGAGCAGTACTTC
CASLPGLARYEQYF
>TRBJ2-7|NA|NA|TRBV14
TGTGCCAGCAGTAACAGGGTGGGCTCCTACGAGCAGTACTTC
CASSNRVGSYEQYF
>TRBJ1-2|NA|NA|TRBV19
TGTGCCAGTAGTACAAGTGGCGGGGTCGGGTATGGCTACACCTTC
CASSTSGGVGYGYTF
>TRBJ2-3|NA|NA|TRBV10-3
TGTGCCATCAGTGAGTCTGCGGACTCGGTGGGAGATACGCAGTATTTT
CAISESADSVGDTQYF
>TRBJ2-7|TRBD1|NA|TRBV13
TGTGCCAGCAGCCCCGGGACAGGGGGCTTTGAGCAGTACTTC
CASSPGTGGFEQYF
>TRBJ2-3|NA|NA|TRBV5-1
TGCGCCAGCAGCTTGGCCAGGGGGGCCACAGATACGCAGTATTTT
CASSLARGATDTQYF
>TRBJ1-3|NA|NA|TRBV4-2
TGTGCCAGCAGCCAAGAGACAGGATTTACTGGAAACACCATATATTTT
CASSQETGFTGNTIYF
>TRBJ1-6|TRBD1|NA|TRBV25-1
TGTGCCAGCAGTCACTCGAACAGGGGTCAAAATTCACCCCTCCACTTT
CASSHSNRGQNSPLHF
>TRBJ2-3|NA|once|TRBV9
TGTGCCAGCAGCTTTGATGCGGGGTACACAGATACGCAGTATTTT
CASSFDAGYTDTQYF